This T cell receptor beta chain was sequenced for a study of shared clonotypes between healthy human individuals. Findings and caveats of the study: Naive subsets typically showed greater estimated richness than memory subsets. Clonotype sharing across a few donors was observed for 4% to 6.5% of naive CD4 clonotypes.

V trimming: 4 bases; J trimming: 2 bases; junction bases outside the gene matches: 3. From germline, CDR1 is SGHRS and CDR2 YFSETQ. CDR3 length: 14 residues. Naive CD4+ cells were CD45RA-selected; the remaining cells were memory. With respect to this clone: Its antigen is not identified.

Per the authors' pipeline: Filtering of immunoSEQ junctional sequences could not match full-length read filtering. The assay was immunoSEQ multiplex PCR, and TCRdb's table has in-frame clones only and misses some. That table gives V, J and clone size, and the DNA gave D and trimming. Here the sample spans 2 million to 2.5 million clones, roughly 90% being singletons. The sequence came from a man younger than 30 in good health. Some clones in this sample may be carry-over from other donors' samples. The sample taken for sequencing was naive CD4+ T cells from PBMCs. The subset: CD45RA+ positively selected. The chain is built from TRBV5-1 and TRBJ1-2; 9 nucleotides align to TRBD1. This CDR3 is CASSVGQGNYGYTF. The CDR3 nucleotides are TGCGCCAGCAGCGTGGGACAGGGCAACTATGGCTACACCTTC.